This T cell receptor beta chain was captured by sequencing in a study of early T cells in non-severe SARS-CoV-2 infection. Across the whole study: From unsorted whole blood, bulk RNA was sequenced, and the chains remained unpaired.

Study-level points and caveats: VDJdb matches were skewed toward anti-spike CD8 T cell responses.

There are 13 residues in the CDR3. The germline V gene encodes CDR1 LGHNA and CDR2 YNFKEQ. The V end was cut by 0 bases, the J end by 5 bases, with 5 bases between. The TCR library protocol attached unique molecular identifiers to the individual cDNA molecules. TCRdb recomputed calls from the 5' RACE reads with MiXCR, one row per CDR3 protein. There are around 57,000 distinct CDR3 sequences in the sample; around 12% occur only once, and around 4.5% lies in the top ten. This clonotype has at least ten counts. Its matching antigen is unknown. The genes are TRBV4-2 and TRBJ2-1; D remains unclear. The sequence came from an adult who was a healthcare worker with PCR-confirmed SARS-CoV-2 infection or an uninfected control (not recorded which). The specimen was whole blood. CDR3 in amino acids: CASSQELDNEQFF. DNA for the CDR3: TGTGCCAGCAGCCAAGAACTTGACAATGAGCAGTTCTTC.